This record looks at one TCR beta chain sequence and its context. The CDR3 has 14 amino acids. Trimming removed 5 bases at V and 6 bases at J, with 16 bases between. Germline assignment: CDR1 GTSNPN and CDR2 SVGIG (reference sequence). Repertoires were generated with immunoSEQ multiplex PCR, while TCRdb's copy carries only in-frame clones and drops some. The sample holds more than 200,000 clones, around nine tenths seen once. These data come from a study of blood T cell repertoires in COVID-19. For the study at large: The cDNA or gDNA used as material had been derived from T cells, B-cell-depleted T cells, or PBMCs.

The sequence was obtained from a woman aged 55 to 70 with COVID-19, enrolled during active disease. This chain uses TRBV30 with TRBJ2-2; a weak D match, TRBD2 (5 bases). Specimen: peripheral blood. CDR3 coding DNA: TGTGCCTGGCACACTACTAGAGTCGCCGGGGAGCTGTTTTTT. Translated: CAWHTTRVAGELFF.